This TCR beta chain was found in a study of identical twins. A universal primer site was created by template switching, with the cDNA bearing unique molecular identifiers. Using its own MiXCR run on the 5' RACE reads, TCRdb lists one record per CDR3 protein. The sample shows 300,000 to 400,000 distinct CDR3 sequences, about 12% of them seen only once. The germline V gene encodes CDR1 MNHEY and CDR2 SMNVEV (reference sequence). This CDR3 spans 16 amino acids. V lost 2 bases, J lost 7 bases, and 9 bases stayed unmatched. Each donor was a healthy Caucasian. Broader study findings: Models underestimated TCR alpha sharing (out-of-frame) in monozygotic twins.

The table lists this clonotype with a few counts. Its matching antigen is unknown. These records were also assigned to another study, of yellow fever vaccine responses in identical twins. Per that study: Reportedly, twins' vaccine T cell responses looked partly convergent and partly personalized.

This sequence joins TRBV27 and TRBJ2-2; 8 bases fit TRBD2. The TCR comes from a woman between 18 and 30 years old in good health. Sequencing was carried out using CD8+ T cells sorted from blood. The CDR3 loop is CASSLAGGLSGGELFF. As DNA, the CDR3 is TGTGCCAGCAGTTTAGCGGGGGGCCTATCGGGCGGGGAGCTGTTTTTT.